One sample yielded the 12 T cell receptor beta chains listed below, sequenced in a study of T cell changes during pregnancy in multiple sclerosis. The repertoire was sequenced with immunoSEQ multiplex PCR; TCRdb's copy has only in-frame clones and lacks some. The sample records approximately 30,000 clones, 90% to 95% being singletons. Sequences were derived from CD4+ T cells from peripheral blood mononuclear cells, sampled after pregnancy. The receptors derive from a female donor with multiple sclerosis, enrolled in a pregnancy study.

CDR3 region: CASNIGRGGNTIYF. The CDR3 DNA follows: TGTGCCAGTAATATTGGCAGGGGAGGAAACACCATATATTTT. The chain employs TRBV19 and TRBJ1-3, with D perhaps matching TRBD1 (6 bases). The germline V gene has CDR1 LNHDA and CDR2 SQIVND (reference sequence). With 7 bases removed from V and 4 bases from J, the gap between germline ends came to 14 bases. The CDR3 runs 14 residues.

The chain links TRBV9 to TRBJ2-6, with a tentative D call TRBD1 (6 bases). CDR1 is SGDLS and CDR2 is YYNGEE in the germline V gene. The CDR3 is 14 amino acids. Trimming took 3 bases from V and 3 from J, leaving 7 bases between them. CDR3 in DNA: TGTGCCAGCAGCGCGGACAGTGGGGCCAACGTCCTGACTTTC. Translated: CASSADSGANVLTF.

V usage is TRBV28 and J usage is TRBJ2-7, with 7 nucleotides matching TRBD1. The CDR3 has 14 residues. Germline CDR1 MDHEN, CDR2 SYDVKM. The V gene end was trimmed by 5 bases and the J gene end by 4 bases; junction bases not matched to a gene: 8. The CDR3 protein is CASSTPRGPYEQYF. Here the CDR3 DNA reads TGTGCCAGCAGTACACCAAGGGGGCCTTACGAGCAGTACTTC. Full variable domain (rest looked up from reference TRBV28 and TRBJ2-7): DVKVTQSSRYLVKRTGEKVFLECVQDMDHENMFWYRQDPGLGLRLIYFSYDVKMKEKGDIPEGYSVSREKKERFSLILESASTNQTSMYLCASSTPRGPYEQYFGPGTRLTVT.

This CDR3 is CASTHRTGAGYTF. CDR3 coding DNA: TGTGCCAGCACCCATAGGACAGGGGCTGGCTACACCTTC. The chain links TRBV6-1 to TRBJ1-2, with 9 bases identical to TRBD1. CDR3 length equals 13 residues. Per the germline V gene, CDR1 is MNHNS and CDR2 is SASEGT. Trimming at V came to 7 bases and at J to 7 bases, leaving 7 bases not matched to a gene.

This chain uses TRBV6-5 with TRBJ1-1; 7 nucleotides match TRBD1. The CDR3 contains 12 residues. After removal of 6 bases from V and 4 bases from J, the junction contained 2 bases not matched to a gene. Germline V gene data show CDR1 as MNHEY and CDR2 as SVGAGI. The CDR3 nucleotides read TGTGCCAGCAGGACAGGGACCACTGAAGCTTTCTTT. Encoded protein: CASRTGTTEAFF.

The V call is TRBV7-9, the J call TRBJ1-3; D not certain. The V end lost 2 bases, the J end lost 0 bases, and 14 bases lay between the germline ends. Germline V gene sequence: CDR1 SEHNR, CDR2 FQNEAQ (reference sequence). The CDR3 totals 17 residues. The CDR3, as DNA: TGTGCCAGCAGCTTACCCGTCGGAGGGAACTCTGGAAACACCATATATTTT. Its translation: CASSLPVGGNSGNTIYF. Using reference TRBV7-9 and TRBJ1-3 for the parts outside the CDR3, the full variable domain is DTGVSQNPRHKITKRGQNVTFRCDPISEHNRLYWYRQTLGQGPEFLTYFQNEAQLEKSRLLSDRFSAERPKGSFSTLEIQRTEQGDSAMYLCASSLPVGGNSGNTIYFGEGSWLTVV.

V usage is TRBV6-1 and J usage is TRBJ1-1; TRBD1 matches 12 bases. This CDR3 region has 18 residues. V shed 2 bases and J 4 bases; nucleotides not matched to a gene: 11. CDR1 and CDR2 from the germline V gene are MNHNS and SASEGT. DNA of the CDR3: TGTGCCAGCAGTGAAAAGGGGACAGGGGGCGTGAAGGTCACTGAAGCTTTCTTT. This gives the protein CASSEKGTGGVKVTEAFF.

The V and J genes are TRBV2 and TRBJ1-3; D is uncertain. CDR1 is SNHLY, CDR2 FYNNEI, per germline. This CDR3 contains 14 residues. Trimming took 8 bases from V and 2 from J, leaving 13 bases between them. CDR3 region: CASPKAGTGNTIYF. CDR3 nucleotide sequence: TGTGCCAGCCCCAAGGCCGGGACTGGAAACACCATATATTTT. Combining the CDR3 with reference TRBV2 and TRBJ1-3 gives the whole variable domain EPEVTQTPSHQVTQMGQEVILRCVPISNHLYFYWYRQILGQKVEFLVSFYNNEISEKSEIFDDQFSVERPDGSNFTLKIRSTKLEDSAMYFCASPKAGTGNTIYFGEGSWLTVV.

The chain links TRBV9 to TRBJ2-1; 8 positions agree with TRBD2. Germline V CDR1 and CDR2: SGDLS, YYNGEE. The CDR3 has 15 amino acids. V gave up 5 bases and J gave up 9 bases; unmatched junction bases: 13. The CDR3 reads CASRKPGLEVTEQFF. The CDR3 DNA sequence: TGTGCCAGCAGAAAGCCGGGACTAGAGGTGACTGAGCAGTTCTTC.

V usage is TRBV27 and J usage is TRBJ1-1, with D unresolved. V was trimmed by 7 bases and J by 7 bases, leaving 10 bases between them. Germline V gene data show CDR1 as MNHEY and CDR2 as SMNVEV (reference sequence). CDR3 length: 11 residues. The CDR3 spells CASKREDEAFF. The CDR3 coding sequence is TGTGCCAGCAAGAGGGAGGATGAAGCTTTCTTT.

The CDR3 spells CASSPSTGWQETQYF. The CDR3 nucleotides read TGTGCCAGCAGCCCCTCAACGGGTTGGCAAGAGACCCAGTACTTC. The rearrangement joins TRBV5-4 to TRBJ2-5; D is undetermined. The germline CDR1 and CDR2 sequences are SGHNT and YYREEE (reference sequence). Trimming removed 4 bases at V and 2 bases at J, with 15 bases between. The CDR3 totals 15 residues.

This chain joins TRBV7-3 and TRBJ2-1, with 8 nucleotides matching TRBD1. CDR3 size: 14 residues. The ends lost 1 base at V and 5 bases at J; junction bases unmatched: 1. Germline loops: CDR1 SGHTA, CDR2 FQGTGA. The CDR3 nucleotides read TGTGCCAGCAGCTTAAACAGGGGGGACAATGAGCAGTTCTTC. Its translation: CASSLNRGDNEQFF. Complete variable domain (other parts from reference TRBV7-3 and TRBJ2-1): GAGVSQTPSNKVTEKGKYVELRCDPISGHTALYWYRQSLGQGPEFLIYFQGTGAADDSGLPNDRFFAVRPEGSVSTLKIQRTERGDSAVYLCASSLNRGDNEQFFGPGTRLTVL.